Listed below are T cell receptor beta chains from one sample, sequenced in a study of blood T cell repertoires in COVID-19. TCRdb's copy holds only in-frame clones and misses some; the assay was immunoSEQ multiplex PCR. The sample includes 130,000 to 150,000 clones, around 83% of them seen just once. The sample comprised peripheral blood. These receptors were taken from a woman aged 45-65 years in a cohort sampled during active or convalescent COVID-19. The CDR3 runs from the conserved cysteine through the conserved F or W. A D gene is named only where the DNA matches it firmly. Only part of the rows carry a size: once, few, many, or a class if the clone is expanded.

J | size | V | D | CDR3 | DNA
TRBJ1-2 | few | TRBV29-1 | TRBD1 | CSVNQRTGLGYTF | TGCAGCGTTAATCAGAGGACAGGGCTCGGCTACACCTTC
TRBJ1-1 | . | TRBV6-4 | . | CASSPSTVNTEAFF | TGTGCCAGCAGTCCTTCCACGGTGAACACTGAAGCTTTCTTT
TRBJ2-3 | few | TRBV7-3 | TRBD2 | CASSDGLAGRADTQYF | TGTGCCAGCAGCGACGGACTAGCGGGGAGGGCAGATACGCAGTATTTT
TRBJ1-2 | . | TRBV12-3/TRBV12-4 | TRBD1 | CASSNRGQAGYTF | TGTGCCAGCAGTAACAGGGGGCAGGCTGGCTACACCTTC
TRBJ1-2 | . | TRBV2 | TRBD1 | CAGRRGDRVGYTF | TGTGCCGGGCGTCGAGGGGACAGGGTCGGCTACACCTTC
TRBJ2-7 | . | TRBV5-6 | TRBD2 | CASSFRGLAYEQYF | TGTGCCAGCAGCTTTCGGGGACTAGCCTACGAGCAGTACTTC
TRBJ2-7 | . | TRBV21-1 | . | CASSQRLGADEQYF | TGTGCCAGCAGCCAGCGGCTGGGGGCGGACGAGCAGTACTTC
TRBJ1-1 | . | TRBV12-3/TRBV12-4 | . | CASSLGGGADAFF | TGTGCCAGCAGTTTGGGAGGGGGGGCGGATGCTTTCTTT
TRBJ1-3 | . | TRBV2 | TRBD1 | CASTGQGAGNTIYF | TGTGCCAGCACGGGACAGGGGGCTGGAAACACCATATATTTT
TRBJ1-6 | . | TRBV5-3 | TRBD1 | CARNPGTGGSGDNSPLHF | TGTGCCAGAAACCCAGGGACAGGGGGAAGTGGGGATAATTCACCCCTCCACTTT
TRBJ2-7 | . | TRBV15 | . | CATSRGGDYEQYF | TGTGCCACCAGCAGAGGGGGGGACTACGAGCAGTACTTC
TRBJ2-1 | once | TRBV10-3 | . | CAIRLGVRDEQFF | TGTGCCATCAGACTAGGCGTTCGGGATGAGCAGTTCTTC
TRBJ1-3 | . | TRBV11-2 | TRBD1 | CASSSKTGRGNTIYF | TGTGCCAGCAGCTCCAAGACAGGGAGGGGAAACACCATATATTTT
TRBJ1-2 | . | TRBV19 | . | CASSTLNYGYTF | TGTGCCAGTAGTACACTTAACTATGGCTACACCTTC
TRBJ2-3 | . | TRBV15 | TRBD1 | CATSRPTGTATDTQYF | TGTGCCACCAGCAGACCTACCGGGACAGCCACAGATACGCAGTATTTT
TRBJ2-4 | . | TRBV4-1 | . | CASSQGGTRYF | TGCGCCAGCAGCCAAGGTGGGACAAGGTACTTC
TRBJ1-6 | . | TRBV6-5 | TRBD1 | CASSPTGQGNSPLHF | TGTGCCAGCAGCCCCACCGGACAGGGTAACTCACCCCTCCACTTT
TRBJ2-5 | . | TRBV7-9 | . | CASSLGQFQETQYF | TGTGCCAGCAGCTTAGGACAGTTCCAAGAGACCCAGTACTTC
TRBJ1-1 | few | TRBV10-3 | . | CAISQIKNTEAFF | TGTGCCATCAGCCAGATAAAGAACACTGAAGCTTTCTTT
TRBJ2-2 | . | TRBV5-6 | TRBD1 | CASSSTQGKELFF | TGTGCCAGCAGCAGTACACAGGGGAAGGAGCTGTTTTTT
TRBJ2-1 | many | TRBV5-6 | TRBD2 | CASTLFNPGLAGREQFF | TGTGCCAGCACCTTGTTTAACCCGGGACTAGCGGGGAGAGAGCAGTTCTTC
TRBJ1-5 | . | TRBV6-5 | . | CASSRDSNQPQHF | TGTGCCAGCAGCCGCGACAGTAATCAGCCCCAGCATTTT
TRBJ1-2 | . | TRBV18 | . | CASSPSSGYGYTF | TGTGCCAGCTCACCAAGCTCTGGCTATGGCTACACCTTC
TRBJ2-1 | . | TRBV24-1 | TRBD2 | CATSDSGGATYNEQFF | TGTGCCACCAGTGATAGCGGGGGGGCCACCTACAATGAGCAGTTCTTC
TRBJ2-6 | . | TRBV2 | . | CASSASAGANVLTF | TGTGCCAGCAGTGCTAGCGCTGGGGCCAACGTCCTGACTTTC
TRBJ1-4 | . | TRBV4-2 | . | CASSPKITESEKLFF | TGTGCCAGCAGCCCCAAGATAACAGAAAGTGAAAAACTGTTTTTT
TRBJ2-5 | . | TRBV9 | . | CASSVGGLQETQYF | TGTGCCAGCAGCGTAGGAGGATTACAAGAGACCCAGTACTTC
TRBJ1-4 | few | TRBV10-3 | TRBD1 | CATRQGGDANEKLFF | TGTGCCACCCGACAGGGAGGCGATGCTAATGAAAAACTGTTTTTT
TRBJ2-1 | . | TRBV7-2 | . | CASSHGLADNEQFF | TGTGCCAGCAGCCACGGACTTGCAGACAATGAGCAGTTCTTC
TRBJ1-5 | . | TRBV3-1/TRBV3-2 | TRBD1 | CASSSNSGTVAQPQHF | TGTGCCAGCAGCTCGAACTCCGGGACAGTGGCTCAGCCCCAGCATTTT
TRBJ2-3 | . | TRBV5-4 | TRBD2 | CASSPKTSGGAGTQYF | TGTGCCAGCAGCCCCAAGACTAGCGGGGGGGCAGGTACGCAGTATTTT
TRBJ2-2 | . | TRBV6-1 | . | CASSESGRELFF | TGTGCCAGCAGTGAAAGTGGCCGGGAGCTGTTTTTT
TRBJ2-5 | . | TRBV9 | TRBD2 | CASSLGLAGVVETQYF | TGTGCCAGCAGCCTGGGACTAGCGGGGGTAGTAGAGACCCAGTACTTC
TRBJ2-6 | . | TRBV9 | . | CASSAHRAGANVLTF | TGTGCCAGCAGCGCTCACAGGGCTGGGGCCAACGTCCTGACTTTC
TRBJ2-7 | . | TRBV2 | . | CASSDLAVGVDF | TGTGCCAGCAGTGACTTGGCGGTTGGTGTTGATTTC
TRBJ1-2 | . | TRBV4-3 | . | CASSQAGSPNYGYTF | TGCGCCAGCAGCCAAGCAGGGTCTCCTAACTATGGCTACACCTTC
TRBJ2-2 | . | TRBV6-5 | . | CASSYGLLNTGELFF | TGTGCCAGCAGTTACGGACTATTGAACACCGGGGAGCTGTTTTTT
TRBJ1-4 | . | TRBV29-1 | . | CSVDVQEGEKLFF | TGCAGCGTTGATGTACAGGAGGGGGAAAAACTGTTTTTT
TRBJ2-1 | . | TRBV7-8 | . | CASSNHGGSYNEQFF | TGTGCCAGCAGCAATCACGGGGGATCCTACAATGAGCAGTTCTTC
TRBJ2-5 | . | TRBV5-1 | TRBD2 | CASSLYLSGEETQYF | TGCGCCAGCAGCTTGTACCTAAGCGGGGAAGAGACCCAGTACTTC
TRBJ2-1 | . | TRBV24-1 | . | CATKDSSYNEQFF | TGTGCCACCAAGGACAGCTCCTACAATGAGCAGTTCTTC
TRBJ1-2 | . | TRBV6-1 | . | CASSEIDYGYTF | TGTGCCAGCAGTGAAATAGATTATGGCTACACCTTC
TRBJ1-2 | . | TRBV3-1/TRBV3-2 | TRBD1 | CASSQQGARVGYTF | TGTGCCAGCTCTCAACAGGGGGCGCGGGTCGGCTACACCTTC
TRBJ2-1 | . | TRBV7-3 | TRBD2 | CASSSWSGLANNEQFF | TGTGCCAGCAGCTCCTGGTCGGGACTAGCCAACAATGAGCAGTTCTTC
TRBJ2-3 | . | TRBV7-8 | . | CASSSKTGMDTQYF | TGTGCCAGCAGCTCAAAAACAGGGATGGATACGCAGTATTTT
TRBJ1-1 | . | TRBV29-1 | . | CSVGLQGTLEAFF | TGCAGCGTTGGGTTACAGGGAACCCTTGAAGCTTTCTTT
TRBJ2-7 | . | TRBV3-1/TRBV3-2 | TRBD2 | CASSKPGLAGASYEQYF | TGTGCCAGCAGCAAACCGGGACTAGCGGGGGCCTCCTACGAGCAGTACTTC
TRBJ2-6 | . | TRBV19 | TRBD1 | CASSTTGAGANVLTF | TGTGCCAGTAGCACGACAGGGGCCGGGGCCAACGTCCTGACTTTC
TRBJ1-2 | . | TRBV24-1 | . | CATSDLRQDYGYTF | TGTGCCACCAGTGATTTACGTCAGGATTATGGCTACACCTTC
TRBJ2-7 | . | TRBV6-5 | . | CASSYSGGFAYEQYF | TGTGCCAGCAGTTACTCGGGGGGTTTCGCCTACGAGCAGTACTTC
TRBJ2-7 | . | TRBV19 | TRBD1 | CASSRDRVSGPYEQYF | TGTGCCAGTTCGCGGGACAGGGTTTCGGGCCCCTACGAGCAGTACTTC
TRBJ1-1 | . | TRBV6-6 | . | CASSYAGARTEAFF | TGTGCCAGCAGTTACGCGGGGGCCCGCACTGAAGCTTTCTTT
TRBJ2-7 | . | TRBV6-5 | TRBD1 | CASSSPGQSYEQYF | TGTGCCAGCAGTTCTCCGGGACAGAGCTACGAGCAGTACTTC
TRBJ1-1 | . | TRBV29-1 | . | CSVDRKGNTEAFF | TGCAGCGTTGACAGGAAAGGAAACACTGAAGCTTTCTTT
TRBJ2-7 | . | TRBV5-1 | TRBD1 | CASSPRQGAFYEQYF | TGCGCCAGCAGCCCAAGACAGGGGGCATTCTACGAGCAGTACTTC